These T cell receptor beta chains were read from a single sample in a study of T-cell memory formation after mild COVID-19. TCRdb processed the 5' RACE reads anew with MiXCR; each CDR3 protein has one entry. The table has fewer than 50,000 distinct CDR3 sequences, roughly 12% seen once; the top ten hold almost 25%. The source material was PBMCs or a T cell subset sorted from them (not recorded which). The receptors originated from a man between 18 and 29 years old who had mild COVID-19 (a few samples of this study predate the infection). Cell type and time point are not known. CDR3s include the opening cysteine and the closing phenylalanine or tryptophan. Fields, in order: clone size, V gene, J gene, D gene, CDR3 protein, CDR3 DNA. A D gene is named only where the DNA matches it firmly. Size is omitted from some rows. Given values are once, few, many or a class for expanded clones.

size: many
V: TRBV6-1
J: TRBJ2-7
D: TRBD1
CDR3: CASSLDRAYEQYF
DNA: TGTGCCAGCAGTTTGGACAGGGCCTACGAGCAGTACTTC

size: many
V: TRBV12-3/TRBV12-4
J: TRBJ2-7
D: -
CDR3: CASTTLDSSYEQYF
DNA: TGTGCCAGCACCACCCTAGACAGCTCCTACGAGCAGTACTTC

size: -
V: TRBV20-1
J: TRBJ2-7
D: -
CDR3: CSASYPGLTYEQYF
DNA: TGCAGTGCTAGTTATCCAGGGTTGACCTACGAGCAGTACTTC

size: few
V: TRBV28
J: TRBJ1-2
D: -
CDR3: CASSLPSGYTF
DNA: TGTGCCAGCAGTTTGCCCAGTGGCTACACCTTC

size: many
V: TRBV20-1
J: TRBJ2-7
D: -
CDR3: CSVQSPAKYEQYF
DNA: TGCAGTGTCCAGAGCCCCGCAAAATACGAGCAGTACTTC

size: many
V: TRBV20-1
J: TRBJ2-1
D: -
CDR3: CSAITGQGGFYNEQFF
DNA: TGCAGTGCTATCACGGGGCAGGGTGGTTTCTACAATGAGCAGTTCTTC

size: -
V: TRBV4-3
J: TRBJ2-1
D: -
CDR3: CASSPVETSSYNEQFF
DNA: TGCGCCAGCAGCCCAGTAGAGACTAGCTCCTACAATGAGCAGTTCTTC

size: -
V: TRBV27
J: TRBJ2-5
D: TRBD2
CDR3: CASRRLAGGSQETQYF
DNA: TGTGCCAGCAGGCGACTAGCGGGGGGCAGCCAAGAGACCCAGTACTTC

size: many
V: TRBV7-2
J: TRBJ2-7
D: TRBD1
CDR3: CASSITGTVLSYEQYF
DNA: TGTGCCAGCAGTATCACCGGGACAGTCCTCTCCTACGAGCAGTACTTC

size: few
V: TRBV15
J: TRBJ2-2
D: TRBD1
CDR3: CATSRRTGANTGELFF
DNA: TGTGCCACCAGCAGAAGGACAGGGGCGAACACCGGGGAGCTGTTTTTT

size: few
V: TRBV7-6
J: TRBJ2-7
D: TRBD2
CDR3: CASSLGAGSYEQYF
DNA: TGTGCCAGCAGCTTAGGAGCGGGGTCCTACGAGCAGTACTTC

size: many
V: TRBV5-1
J: TRBJ2-5
D: -
CDR3: CASSLGRGLLAETQYF
DNA: TGCGCCAGCAGCTTGGGGAGGGGGCTCCTCGCGGAGACCCAGTACTTC

size: many
V: TRBV4-2
J: TRBJ1-1
D: -
CDR3: CASSQGSGWVRDTEAFF
DNA: TGTGCCAGCAGCCAAGGGAGTGGATGGGTTAGAGACACTGAAGCTTTCTTT

size: many
V: TRBV4-1
J: TRBJ2-1
D: TRBD2
CDR3: CASSPFGGADNEQFF
DNA: TGCGCCAGCAGCCCATTCGGGGGGGCCGACAATGAGCAGTTCTTC

size: -
V: TRBV24-1
J: TRBJ2-3
D: -
CDR3: CATSDFKDVDTQYF
DNA: TGTGCCACCAGTGATTTTAAGGACGTGGATACGCAGTATTTT

size: -
V: TRBV5-1
J: TRBJ2-2
D: TRBD1
CDR3: CASSLARGTTGELFF
DNA: TGCGCCAGCAGCTTGGCCAGGGGGACAACCGGGGAGCTGTTTTTT

size: many
V: TRBV20-1
J: TRBJ2-1
D: TRBD1
CDR3: CSARGTGGSYNEQFF
DNA: TGCAGTGCTAGAGGGACAGGGGGCTCCTACAATGAGCAGTTCTTC

size: -
V: TRBV6-5
J: TRBJ2-6
D: -
CDR3: CASSYDSSGANVLTF
DNA: TGTGCCAGCAGTTACGACAGCTCTGGGGCCAACGTCCTGACTTTC

size: -
V: TRBV5-1
J: TRBJ1-2
D: TRBD1
CDR3: CASSLDGTENYGYTF
DNA: TGCGCCAGCAGCTTGGATGGGACAGAGAACTATGGCTACACCTTC

size: few
V: TRBV7-9
J: TRBJ1-1
D: -
CDR3: CASSLRSGEARTEAFF
DNA: TGTGCCAGCAGCCTACGTTCAGGGGAGGCGAGGACTGAAGCTTTCTTT

size: many
V: TRBV12-3/TRBV12-4
J: TRBJ2-3
D: TRBD2
CDR3: CASSLGGGVSDTQYF
DNA: TGTGCCAGCAGTTTGGGCGGGGGGGTTTCGGATACGCAGTATTTT

size: few
V: TRBV7-3
J: TRBJ2-1
D: TRBD1
CDR3: CASSKRAGTGDNEQFF
DNA: TGTGCCAGCAGCAAGAGGGCCGGGACAGGGGACAATGAGCAGTTCTTC

size: -
V: TRBV18
J: TRBJ2-3
D: TRBD2
CDR3: CASSPPNSGGTDTQYF
DNA: TGTGCCAGCTCCCCTCCCAATAGCGGGGGCACAGATACGCAGTATTTT

size: -
V: TRBV5-1
J: TRBJ1-1
D: -
CDR3: CASSLVPGAEAFF
DNA: TGCGCCAGCAGCTTGGTACCGGGAGCTGAAGCTTTCTTT

size: many
V: TRBV20-1
J: TRBJ2-1
D: TRBD2
CDR3: CSVTTLAGVYNEQFF
DNA: TGCAGTGTTACTACACTAGCGGGGGTATACAATGAGCAGTTCTTC

size: -
V: TRBV19
J: TRBJ2-7
D: TRBD2
CDR3: CASRGLSSGGTSYEQYF
DNA: TGTGCCAGCCGGGGCCTCTCTAGCGGGGGGACTTCCTACGAGCAGTACTTC

size: few
V: TRBV3-1
J: TRBJ1-1
D: -
CDR3: CASSQGSGAEAFF
DNA: TGTGCCAGCAGCCAAGGAAGCGGGGCTGAAGCTTTCTTT

size: many
V: TRBV29-1
J: TRBJ2-1
D: TRBD2
CDR3: CSSCPLAGGYNEQFF
DNA: TGCAGCTCTTGCCCCTTAGCGGGGGGTTACAATGAGCAGTTCTTC

size: -
V: TRBV5-1
J: TRBJ1-4
D: -
CDR3: CASSLEGGWEKLFF
DNA: TGCGCCAGCAGCTTGGAAGGGGGATGGGAAAAACTGTTTTTT

size: many
V: TRBV6-4
J: TRBJ2-3
D: -
CDR3: CASSDKTGSGTDTQYF
DNA: TGTGCCAGCAGTGACAAAACAGGGAGCGGCACAGATACGCAGTATTTT

size: -
V: TRBV5-1
J: TRBJ1-1
D: TRBD1
CDR3: CASSPRGWGRGTEAFF
DNA: TGCGCCAGCAGCCCCAGGGGGTGGGGGCGCGGCACTGAAGCTTTCTTT

size: medium-sized
V: TRBV29-1
J: TRBJ2-3
D: -
CDR3: CSVEAGAGTRTDTQYF
DNA: TGCAGCGTTGAAGCGGGGGCAGGAACCCGCACAGATACGCAGTATTTT

size: -
V: TRBV4-3
J: TRBJ2-1
D: TRBD2
CDR3: CASSHGTSSYNEQFF
DNA: TGCGCCAGCAGCCATGGGACTAGCAGTTACAATGAGCAGTTCTTC

size: few
V: TRBV2
J: TRBJ1-5
D: -
CDR3: CASGELGQDQPQHF
DNA: TGTGCCAGCGGGGAGTTAGGGCAGGATCAGCCCCAGCATTTT

size: -
V: TRBV6-4
J: TRBJ2-3
D: TRBD2
CDR3: CASSATSGGTDTQYF
DNA: TGTGCCAGCAGTGCAACTAGCGGGGGCACAGATACGCAGTATTTT

size: few
V: TRBV5-1
J: TRBJ2-1
D: -
CDR3: CASTIGGSGLYNEQFF
DNA: TGCGCCAGCACCATTGGGGGGTCAGGGCTCTACAATGAGCAGTTCTTC

size: -
V: TRBV12-3/TRBV12-4
J: TRBJ1-4
D: TRBD1
CDR3: CASSLSGTGNEKLFF
DNA: TGTGCCAGCAGTTTAAGCGGGACAGGGAATGAAAAACTGTTTTTT

size: many
V: TRBV29-1
J: TRBJ2-1
D: -
CDR3: CSVPNGRGLPSSYNEQFF
DNA: TGCAGCGTGCCTAACGGCAGGGGTCTTCCGAGCTCCTACAATGAGCAGTTCTTC

size: once
V: TRBV10-2
J: TRBJ1-1
D: TRBD1
CDR3: CASGDSGANTEAFF
DNA: TGCGCCAGTGGGGACAGCGGGGCGAACACTGAAGCTTTCTTT

size: few
V: TRBV24-1
J: TRBJ1-2
D: -
CDR3: CATSDPGYYGYTF
DNA: TGTGCCACCAGTGATCCAGGGTACTATGGCTACACCTTC

size: -
V: TRBV12-3/TRBV12-4
J: TRBJ2-5
D: -
CDR3: CASSFRGTQETQYF
DNA: TGTGCCAGCAGTTTCCGGGGGACCCAAGAGACCCAGTACTTC

size: few
V: TRBV7-2
J: TRBJ1-5
D: -
CDR3: CASSLTPLGNQPQHF
DNA: TGTGCCAGCAGCTTGACACCTCTAGGCAATCAGCCCCAGCATTTT

size: many
V: TRBV7-2
J: TRBJ2-3
D: -
CDR3: CASSSRGSTDTQYF
DNA: TGTGCCAGCAGCTCGAGGGGAAGCACAGATACGCAGTATTTT

size: -
V: TRBV6-1
J: TRBJ2-7
D: -
CDR3: CASNRLTVSYEQYF
DNA: TGTGCCAGCAATCGACTTACAGTGTCCTACGAGCAGTACTTC

size: -
V: TRBV12-3/TRBV12-4
J: TRBJ1-1
D: -
CDR3: CASTPQVGTEAFF
DNA: TGTGCCAGCACCCCCCAAGTCGGCACTGAAGCTTTCTTT

size: -
V: TRBV24-1
J: TRBJ2-2
D: TRBD1
CDR3: CATSDRPGTGDPTGELFF
DNA: TGTGCCACCAGTGATAGGCCCGGGACAGGGGATCCCACCGGGGAGCTGTTTTTT

size: -
V: TRBV5-1
J: TRBJ2-3
D: TRBD1
CDR3: CASSPDRGKDTQYF
DNA: TGCGCCAGCAGCCCGGACAGGGGGAAAGATACGCAGTATTTT

size: many
V: TRBV6-5
J: TRBJ2-7
D: -
CDR3: CASSYSFAQGIGGEQYF
DNA: TGTGCCAGCAGTTACTCGTTTGCACAGGGAATTGGCGGCGAGCAGTACTTC

size: many
V: TRBV20-1
J: TRBJ2-4
D: TRBD2
CDR3: CSAPGTSKNIQYF
DNA: TGCAGTGCTCCCGGGACTAGCAAAAACATTCAGTACTTC

size: -
V: TRBV7-9
J: TRBJ1-5
D: -
CDR3: CASSLLGADQPQHF
DNA: TGTGCCAGCAGCTTATTGGGGGCTGATCAGCCCCAGCATTTT

size: medium-sized
V: TRBV7-3
J: TRBJ2-1
D: -
CDR3: CASSSRQGRINEQFF
DNA: TGTGCCAGCAGCTCCCGGCAGGGCAGAATCAATGAGCAGTTCTTC

size: few
V: TRBV6-5
J: TRBJ1-3
D: TRBD1
CDR3: CASSQGTGDYSGNTIYF
DNA: TGTGCCAGCAGTCAGGGGACAGGAGACTACTCTGGAAACACCATATATTTT

size: medium-sized
V: TRBV12-3/TRBV12-4
J: TRBJ2-2
D: -
CDR3: CASKIYRFQGVLFTGELFF
DNA: TGTGCCAGCAAAATTTACAGGTTTCAAGGGGTGCTATTCACCGGGGAGCTGTTTTTT

size: few
V: TRBV6-1
J: TRBJ1-1
D: -
CDR3: CASSDDIWSTEAFF
DNA: TGTGCCAGCAGTGACGATATATGGAGCACTGAAGCTTTCTTT

size: few
V: TRBV9
J: TRBJ2-7
D: TRBD1
CDR3: CASSAEGQREQYF
DNA: TGTGCCAGCAGCGCAGAGGGACAGCGCGAGCAGTACTTC

size: few
V: TRBV5-8
J: TRBJ2-7
D: TRBD1
CDR3: CASSPGTAGRDDEQYF
DNA: TGTGCCAGCAGCCCAGGGACAGCCGGTCGGGACGACGAGCAGTACTTC

size: few
V: TRBV4-3
J: TRBJ2-3
D: -
CDR3: CASSQEAAWGTDTQYF
DNA: TGCGCCAGCAGCCAAGAGGCAGCCTGGGGCACAGATACGCAGTATTTT

size: -
V: TRBV6-4
J: TRBJ2-3
D: -
CDR3: CASSERSTDTQYF
DNA: TGTGCCAGCAGCGAGCGTAGCACAGATACGCAGTATTTT

size: -
V: TRBV5-1
J: TRBJ2-5
D: TRBD2
CDR3: CASSSGTSGGRYQETQYF
DNA: TGCGCCAGCAGCTCTGGGACTAGCGGGGGGCGATACCAAGAGACCCAGTACTTC

size: few
V: TRBV20-1
J: TRBJ1-2
D: TRBD1
CDR3: CSARYGQAYGYTF
DNA: TGCAGTGCTCGGTACGGACAGGCCTATGGCTACACCTTC